This TCR beta chain derives from a study of vaccination and CD4 T cells after COVID-19. Study as a whole: Six males and four females, two Hispanic, made up the convalescents.

General observations from the study: The authors identified 304 of 307 vaccine-specific clones in convalescent patients as spike mono-reactive.

Treatment given: roughly ten-day PBMC culture with coronavirus spike peptide pools or control peptides (ViraFEST assay). V lost 5 bases to trimming and J lost 2 bases, with 15 bases between them. Germline V lookup: CDR1 SEHNR, CDR2 FQNEAQ (reference sequence). The CDR3 loop spans 15 amino acids. A remark on this clonotype: What it binds is unknown.

Sequencing of DNA taken from cultured CD4+ T cells relied on the Oncomine TCR Beta short-read assay. TCRdb redid the calling of the PCR reads with MiXCR, one entry per CDR3 protein. The sample has 10,000 to 15,000 distinct CDR3 sequences, 60% to 85% seen once. The chain carries TRBV7-9 and TRBJ1-2; a possible D gene is TRBD1 (5 bases). The sample was CD4+ T cells from blood, cultured in vitro. The receptor comes from a human donor who had recovered from COVID-19. The CDR3 nucleotides are TGTGCCAGCAGCCAACAGGCCCTGTCAAACTATGGCTACACCTTC. Translating gives CASSQQALSNYGYTF.